This record looks at one T cell receptor beta chain sequence and its context. Its antigen specificity is not known. No qualities accompany the bases; no much larger clone lies one base away. These data come from a study of cytomegalovirus exposure and HLA in healthy donors (dated by TCRdb to between 2016 and 2019). General notes on the study: According to an earlier analysis of 450 to 650 of the donors, about 180 million T cells yielded 117 million unique TCR beta sequences and approximately 300 Gb of sequence data. HLA typing covered class I and class II loci at four-digit resolution. The study aimed to test whether signatures of past pathogen exposure could be identified by cataloging public T cell receptors. The genetic ancestry cluster associated with self-reported Caucasian donors included roughly four fifths of the 398 genotyped donors. The T cell repertoires of around 670 subjects were profiled by immunosequencing and related to cytomegalovirus serostatus. Typing coverage differed by locus: A, B, C, DRB1 and DQB1 were typed in roughly 620-640 donors, DQA1 in 500 to 550, DPA1 in approximately 610, and DPB1 in 450 to 490. A later genetic analysis took genome-wide SNP genotypes for about 60% of the roughly 670 donors and used that subset as a discovery cohort. To study patterns of TCR occurrence, a later analysis re-analyzed previously published TCR beta repertoires from 700 or so donors and added high-resolution HLA genotyping. An earlier analysis of several hundred of the donors applied high-throughput TCR beta sequencing to assess whether each TCR beta V gene segment acted as functional or pseudogenic. Four or five DR-DQ haplotypes were treated as single units for association and clustering because of strong linkage in the cohort. In addition to the first cohort of 500 to 850 subjects, a separate validation cohort of approximately 130 different subjects was used. Donor age, sex, ethnicity and CMV serostatus were collected together with the repertoire data. Across 300 to 500 genotyped donors of the cohort, an average of roughly 230,000 unique TCR beta nucleotide sequences per donor were sequenced, and 15% to 20% of those sequences were non-productive. About 310 gigabases of sequencing data and tens of millions of unique TCR sequences were included in an early release covering under 650 HLA-typed donors. To predict cytomegalovirus infection status, the study brought together high-throughput TCR immunosequencing, statistical association of individual TCRs with disease status, and machine learning. Rather than drawing on any new phenotypic data, the later analysis identified candidate immune exposures from TCR beta sequences and the way those sequences occurred across donors. All discovery cohort repertoires had been generated on a single sequencing platform.

In total, roughly 710 healthy bone marrow donors made up the cohort. All cohort members were sampled while nominally healthy, although unrecorded immune exposures were likely present. The donor was CMV seropositive and was included in the group of 250 to 300 seropositive cohort members. A peripheral blood sample was provided by each donor, and peripheral blood mononuclear cells were used for TCR beta sequencing. Genomic DNA extraction from the blood cell samples was performed with the Qiagen DNeasy Blood Extraction Kit. Libraries came from the immunoSEQ multiplex PCR assay. A mixture of 60 forward primers for TCR Vbeta segments and 13 reverse primers for TCR Jbeta segments was used in the multiplex PCR. The CDR3 region of rearranged TCR beta genes was amplified from genomic DNA by a multiplex PCR assay. The Illumina HiSeq System was used to sequence the amplified TCR beta libraries as 87-base-pair reads. Regarding the original processing steps: A later analysis counted about 80 million unique TCR beta chains across the 670 or so repertoires, and around 12 million of these chains were shared by at least two donors. A nearest-neighbor algorithm error-corrected the raw reads and collapsed the reads into unique sequences, merging closely related sequences to remove PCR and sequencing errors. Alignment of CDR3 sequences to IMGT reference sequences was used to assign V, D and J gene segments. Each retained sequence needed at least a six-nucleotide match to both a V gene segment and a J gene segment. Rearrangements were called productive when the CDR3 lacked stop codons and stayed in frame with V and J; all others were non-productive. CDR3 was defined according to IMGT convention as the region running from the second conserved V-encoded cysteine to the conserved J-encoded phenylalanine. Sequences without an unambiguous match to a single V gene segment were excluded from the earlier analysis of about 600 of the donors. An earlier analysis of a few hundred of the donors classified V segments as functional when productive rearrangements were above 56.7% and as segregating when the standard deviation between donors was above 5%. To diagnose cytomegalovirus status from the catalog of TCR beta chain sequences, a statistical classification framework was built. V and J gene assignment, in a later analysis, came from comparing TCR nucleotide sequences with IMGT/GENE-DB human TR gene sequences. Using the TCRdist pipeline, a later analysis assigned CDR3 sequences along with most-parsimonious VDJ recombination scenarios. In a later analysis, each TCR beta chain was defined by its CDR3 amino acid sequence together with its V-gene family, and reads lacking a unique V-gene family were excluded. A later analysis removed roughly 590 highly shared, low-generation-probability nucleotide sequences to deal with suspected cross-contamination and a sequencing artifact. In a later analysis, a clonal expansion index was calculated for each public chain from normalized within-repertoire ranks of inferred template counts. A later analysis computed generation probabilities with a VDJ recombination model fitted to out-of-frame rearrangements, and checked the results against IGoR. A later analysis scored TCR-TCR, TCR-HLA and TCR-CMV co-occurrence with hypergeometric tests, applying a repertoire-size bias correction to TCR pairs. A later analysis estimated false discovery rates by permuting HLA or CMV assignments 20 times. In a later analysis, co-occurring TCRs were grouped with DBSCAN, and TCRdist sequence similarity was added when clustering was performed within HLA-allele-positive subsets. For co-occurrence clustering, repertoires with fewer than 30,000 or more than 120,000 public chains were excluded, along with roughly 5 repertoires with anomalous nucleotide sharing. TCRdb provides this immuneACCESS table in a form limited to in-frame rearrangements. Some clones are lacking; in checked studies, under half of them reflect an unresolved V gene, and why the rest are absent is not known. Clone size and the V and J calls come from that table; the DNA yielded D and trimming. This sample comprises 55,000 to 65,000 clones, about 90% of them detected only once. Roughly 1.6% of the sample is in the top ten clones.

Trimming at the junction amounts to 0 bases on V and 4 bases on J, and the germline ends lie 15 bases apart. The CDR3, cysteine through phenylalanine, is 16 amino acids long. Only the CDR3 DNA stays, 48 bases, in frame from base 1. The germline V gene (reference sequence) specifies SGHNT as CDR1 and YYREEE as CDR2. The research as a whole found: Three of the identified cytomegalovirus-associated TCR beta chains were confirmed in vitro to be specific for cytomegalovirus antigens. Across donors, most TCR sequences were observed very rarely, whereas some public TCRs were present in many individuals. Assigning TCR associations to individual alleles was difficult when HLA alleles, especially DR and DQ, strongly co-occurred. Because counts were too low, about 15 rarely observed V segments, including chromosome 9 orphons, were left out of the earlier analysis of about 620 of the donors. According to a later genetic analysis, donors in an Asian-associated ancestry cluster had fewer N-insertions in productive TCRs than the approximately 650-donor mean. Immune exposure information for the cohort was limited to CMV serostatus. The authors suggested that the approach could potentially be extended to other disease states and immunological phenotypes. A later analysis found that most CMV-associated TCR beta chains appeared HLA-restricted, with HLA associations seemingly driven largely by CMV exposure. This cohort had only TCR beta chains sequenced, and the lack of alpha or paired-chain data limited which features could be detected. In a later analysis, the rate of TCR association differed among HLA loci, with DRB1 alleles having the most associated TCRs and HLA-C alleles having the fewest. Cytomegalovirus status was reported to be diagnosed by the classifier with high specificity and sensitivity in both the original and validation cohorts. V-gene and J-gene trimming of TCR beta chains was associated with a missense DCLRE1C variant in a later genetic analysis, and the association was replicated in an independent cohort. A further reported finding was that TCR beta sequences accurately predicted the HLA-A and HLA-B alleles for most subjects in the first cohort. Some IMGT-functional V segments, including TRBV6-2 and TRBV6-3, could not be distinguished by the 87-base-pair reads and were therefore excluded. In a later analysis, HLA-associated TCR beta chains showed more clonal expansion and lower generation probabilities than non-associated chains that were equally common. A later analysis reported that several top co-occurrence clusters appeared linked to parvovirus B19, influenza, CMV and Epstein-Barr virus. Because some donors lacked HLA typing at each locus, the association tests relied only on the typed subset. At a false discovery rate of 0.05, a later analysis linked some 18,000 TCR beta sequences to specific HLA alleles. In the study, 150 to 200 TCR beta chains were listed as associated with cytomegalovirus. A cluster of highly shared sequence variants was judged likely to be a technical artifact of the sequencing pipeline. The presence/absence analyses assumed that sequencing depth was roughly uniform across donors, and that assumption may not be true. Correlated functional status among segregating V segments might reflect linkage disequilibrium, but an unknown experimental factor could not be ruled out. Broadly in line with IMGT annotations, most TCR beta V segments showed up in productive rearrangements about 87% or about 30% of the time in an earlier analysis of 587 of the donors.

The source is a man aged 25 to 40 in good health and CMV-seropositive. The sample taken for sequencing was PBMCs. The chain is made from TRBV5-4 and TRBJ2-3; the D segment cannot be called with confidence. Here is the DNA: TGTGCCAGCAGCTTGGATCAGGTCGGATCCGCAGATACGCAGTATTTT. Its translation is CASSLDQVGSADTQYF.